What follows are 7 T cell receptor beta chains derived from one specimen sequenced in a study of cytomegalovirus exposure and HLA in healthy donors. Amplification used 60 Vbeta primers and 13 Jbeta primers. Libraries were prepared by immunoSEQ multiplex PCR; TCRdb keeps only in-frame clonotypes and omits some of them. The data contain roughly 170,000 clones, roughly four fifths of them seen just once; the ten biggest clones take up 4.8%. Sequenced material: PBMCs. The receptors derive from a girl aged 5 to 17 in good health and CMV-seropositive.

The chain has TRBV10-3 and TRBJ2-2, with D maybe TRBD2 (6 bases). The CDR3 is 14 amino acids. V was clipped by 6 bases and J by 2 bases, with 10 bases between them. From germline, CDR1 is ENHRY and CDR2 SYGVKD. The DNA of the CDR3 is TGTGCCATCAGGGGGACTTATAACACCGGGGAGCTGTTTTTT. It encodes CAIRGTYNTGELFF.

The chain joins TRBV9 to TRBJ2-4, with a weak D call TRBD2 (6 bases). Trimming removed 4 bases at V and 7 bases at J, with 15 bases between. CDR3 size: 14 residues. The germline gives CDR1 SGDLS, CDR2 YYNGEE. The CDR3 nucleotides read TGTGCCAGCAGCTTGGGACGGGCGGGGAACATTCAGTACTTC. Protein sequence: CASSLGRAGNIQYF.

This clone was counted between two and nine times. In the same sample, other DNA sequences code for this CDR3. This chain joins TRBV6-1 and TRBJ1-4; 10 positions match TRBD1. Germline V CDR1 and CDR2: MNHNS, SASEGT. With 1 base clipped from V and 7 bases from J, the junction kept 0 bases outside the gene matches. CDR3 size: 14 residues. This CDR3 reads CASSEGTGGEKLFF. DNA for the CDR3: TGTGCCAGCAGTGAAGGGACAGGGGGTGAAAAACTGTTTTTT.

The J gene is TRBJ2-1, the V gene TRBV5-4, with 9 nucleotides matching TRBD2. From germline, CDR1 is SGHNT and CDR2 YYREEE (reference sequence). V trimming: 0 bases; J trimming: 5 bases; junction bases outside the gene matches: 3. This CDR3 has 15 amino acids. Here the CDR3 reads CASSLDLAGNNEQFF. The CDR3 DNA is TGTGCCAGCAGCTTGGACCTAGCGGGAAACAATGAGCAGTTCTTC.

The chain is built from TRBV10-3 and TRBJ2-3, with TRBD2 matching 13 bases. The CDR3 is 17 amino acids. V was pared by 10 bases and J by 4 bases, with 14 bases of the junction left unmatched. Germline V CDR1 and CDR2: ENHRY, SYGVKD. CDR3 sequence: CATNFRTSGGPSDTQYF. CDR3 DNA: TGTGCCACCAACTTTAGGACTAGCGGGGGTCCCTCAGATACGCAGTATTTT.

The V call is TRBV5-6, the J call TRBJ2-1; TRBD2 matches 13 bases. The CDR3 consists of 16 residues. V was pared by 4 bases and J by 8 bases, with 9 bases of the junction left unmatched. Germline assignment: CDR1 SGHDT and CDR2 YYEEEE. The CDR3 sequence is CASSPGTSGDYDEQFF. For the CDR3, the DNA is TGTGCCAGCAGCCCGGGGACTAGCGGGGATTATGATGAGCAGTTCTTC.

This chain connects TRBV4-1 to TRBJ1-3; 8 bases match TRBD1. CDR1 and CDR2 from the germline V gene are MGHRA and YSYEKL. V lost 2 bases, J lost 4 bases, and 10 bases stayed unmatched. There are 17 residues in the CDR3. The CDR3 loop is CASSQPINRGSGNTIYF. DNA for the CDR3: TGCGCCAGCAGCCAACCTATTAACAGGGGGAGCGGAAACACCATATATTTT.